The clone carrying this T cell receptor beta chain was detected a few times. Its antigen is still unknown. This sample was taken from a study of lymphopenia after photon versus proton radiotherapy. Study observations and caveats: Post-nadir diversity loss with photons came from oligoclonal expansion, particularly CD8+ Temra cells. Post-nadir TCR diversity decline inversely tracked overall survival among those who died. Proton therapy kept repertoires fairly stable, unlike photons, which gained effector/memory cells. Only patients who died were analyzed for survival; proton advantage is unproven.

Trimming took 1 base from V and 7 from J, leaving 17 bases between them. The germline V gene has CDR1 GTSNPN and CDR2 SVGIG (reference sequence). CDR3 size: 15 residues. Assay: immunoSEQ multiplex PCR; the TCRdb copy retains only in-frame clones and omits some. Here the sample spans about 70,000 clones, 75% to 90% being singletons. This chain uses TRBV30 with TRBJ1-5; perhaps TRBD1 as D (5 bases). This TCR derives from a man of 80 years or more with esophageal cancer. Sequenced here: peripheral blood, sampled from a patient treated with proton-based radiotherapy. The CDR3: CAWSGGGTAGQPQHF. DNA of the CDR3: TGTGCCTGGAGTGGGGGGGGAACGGCAGGCCAGCCCCAGCATTTT.